What follows describes a single TCR beta chain. In this sample, this clonotype turned up many times. Its antigen is currently not known. No quality values exist for individual bases; no much larger clone is one base distant. The TCR beta CDR3 regions were amplified from the RNA transcripts. For the first round of RT-PCR on the TCR CDR3, the HTBI primer set was used together with the Qiagen OneStep RT-PCR kit. Libraries were constructed in a second round of multiplex PCR, after which size selection and purification were carried out. Sequencing of the libraries was done on an Illumina HiSeq2000 using paired-end 100 bp reads. The study's processing was this. Raw data were processed with SOAPnuke, discarding reads with adapters, uncalled bases, mean Phred below 15, or no exact constant-primer or identifier match. High-quality paired reads were merged with COPE v1.2.5, and unique nucleotide sequences were defined as clonotypes. Clonotypes were aligned to IMGT TRBV, TRBD and TRBJ reference segments using MiTCR v1.1. The analysis was restricted to V-J combinations with a frequency above 0.0001, which together covered over 99% of the repertoires. The TCS score was defined as F50 (clonal expansion) divided by E x V (chaos), with BLOSUM62-based TCRdist calculated between CDR3 peptides within each V-J. Welch's t-statistics and random forest reduced 500 to 650 V-J features to roughly 13, which were used in a naive Bayes classifier (R e1071). Starting from the raw public reads, TCRdb applied fastp trimming at Q25, assembled clones with MiXCR and retained in-frame beta chains. Merged by CDR3 protein, the rows form single entries marked with the most common genes and DNA. The V and J calls, along with clone size, are taken from TCRdb and not from the paper's own processing. The table for this sample lists roughly 290,000 distinct CDR3 sequences; 13% of them were counted only once. Together, the top ten hold 6.5% to 10% of the sample.

Hyperthyroidism patients were aged 18 to 65 years and newly diagnosed, with disease duration of less than 2 months. Any patient with an uncontrolled infection, another autoimmune disease, pregnancy or lactation was excluded. Diagnoses relied on clinical symptoms, serum thyroxine and TRAb, thyroid ultrasound and orbital computed tomography. Blood from progressor patients was drawn when they were first diagnosed with hyperthyroidism, before any ophthalmopathy symptoms appeared. PBMCs were separated from under 12 ml of fresh peripheral blood using Ficoll-Paque density gradient centrifugation. Progressor patients were first diagnosed with Graves' hyperthyroidism and then developed ophthalmopathy during follow-up. Trizol reagent was used to extract total RNA, and RNA quality was then checked on an Agilent 2100 Bioanalyzer. The data are from a study of T cells in Graves' hyperthyroidism and ophthalmopathy (dated by TCRdb to the late 2010s). Broadly, across the study: Peripheral blood samples were taken at the time of initial diagnosis, prior to any treatment. Prospective prediction of ophthalmopathy was tested in an independent validation cohort consisting of 18 hyperthyroidism patients and some 17 patients who later progressed to ophthalmopathy. The 75 to 100 discovery patients were divided at random into training and test sets in a 7:3 ratio. Thyroid tissue and blood T-cell repertoires from six Graves' hyperthyroidism patients were also compared in the study. After blood sampling, hyperthyroidism patients were treated with methimazole at a starting dose of 30 mg daily, and ophthalmopathy patients were treated with high-dose intravenous methylprednisolone. To identify distinguishing TCR V-J signatures, a discovery cohort of some 100 patients was used, comprising 40 to 45 with Graves' ophthalmopathy and some 60 with stable Graves' hyperthyroidism. TCR Vbeta CDR3 sequencing of 135 peripheral blood samples (approximately 44 ophthalmopathy, 75 hyperthyroidism and approximately 17 progressor patients) is reported in the paper.

The germline V gene encodes CDR1 SGHAT and CDR2 FQNNGV. Inclusive of the bounding cysteine and phenylalanine, the CDR3 is 15 residues long. CDR3 DNA is the only sequence kept; it has 45 bases, read in frame from the first base. The V end loses 6 bases and the J end loses 5 bases, and a stretch of 19 bases separates them. General conclusions and limits of the study: During validation, the model predicted progression to ophthalmopathy a median of around 6 months ahead of onset, with 60% to 71% sensitivity and 72.22% specificity. Most expanded thyroid clonotypes (frequency above 0.001) were also found in blood, which suggests that blood repertoires may mirror thyroid immune responses. A 13 V-J signature model separated ophthalmopathy from stable hyperthyroidism, with just over 85% sensitivity and 81.08% specificity in cross-validation and 80%/75% in testing. Sample size was not statistically predetermined, and blinding of investigators to group allocation was not performed.

The V gene is TRBV11-2 and the J gene is TRBJ2-5; the D element might be TRBD1 or TRBD2, as each aligns at 5 bases. The specimen sequenced was blood. The source of this sequence is a woman under 40 with Graves' hyperthyroidism that later progressed to Graves' ophthalmopathy. The CDR3 protein sequence reads: CASRYPGPKRETQYF. The DNA sequence is as follows: TGTGCCAGCAGATATCCGGGACCAAAAAGGGAGACCCAGTACTTC.